Listed here are 26 T cell receptor beta chains from one sample, sequenced in a study of blood T cell repertoires in COVID-19. Measured with immunoSEQ multiplex PCR; TCRdb has only the in-frame clones, and not every one. The data contain a few hundred thousand clones, 88% of them seen just once; the ten biggest clones take up roughly 3.9%. The sample comprised peripheral blood. These receptors all come from a man aged 60-69 years who had recovered from COVID-19.

This chain joins TRBV19 and TRBJ2-5; maybe TRBD2 (6 bases). Germline lookup yields CDR1 LNHDA and CDR2 SQIVND (reference sequence). V shed 0 bases and J shed 4 bases, with 18 bases lying between them. CDR3 length: 17 amino acids. The CDR3 here is CASSIDLGLHSGETQYF. In DNA form, the CDR3 reads TGTGCCAGTAGTATAGATCTGGGTCTCCATAGCGGAGAGACCCAGTACTTC.

This chain connects TRBV9 to TRBJ1-2; 9 bases agree with TRBD1. The trim removed 4 bases at V and 8 bases at J, leaving 9 bases unmatched. The CDR3 covers 14 residues. Germline-derived CDR1 and CDR2 are SGDLS and YYNGEE. As DNA, the CDR3 is TGTGCCAGCAGCAACCCACAGGGGGCGGGAGGCTACACCTTC. It encodes CASSNPQGAGGYTF.

V is TRBV5-4 and J is TRBJ2-3; D gene uncertain. The CDR3 consists of 13 residues. CDR1 is SGHNT and CDR2 is YYREEE in the germline V gene (reference sequence). V was shortened by 4 bases and J by 0 bases, with 6 bases between the two germline ends. The CDR3: CASSQLSTDTQYF. CDR3 in DNA: TGTGCCAGCAGCCAACTAAGCACAGATACGCAGTATTTT.

This clone was seen just once. V is TRBV30 and J is TRBJ2-5; tentatively, D is TRBD2 (6 bases). Germline V gives CDR1 GTSNPN, CDR2 SVGIG (reference sequence). V lost 3 bases and J 7 bases, leaving 12 bases between the germline ends. The CDR3 is 12 residues long. CDR3 DNA sequence: TGTGCCTGGAGGGGGAGGCGTGGGACCCAGTACTTC. Translating gives CAWRGRRGTQYF.

V usage is TRBV19 and J usage is TRBJ2-1, with 9 bases identical to TRBD1. The V segment lost 3 bases and the J segment 1 base; nucleotides outside the gene matches: 7. The CDR3 totals 17 residues. Germline CDR1 is LNHDA and CDR2 is SQIVND (reference sequence). The chain's CDR3 is CASSIDPGTGSYNEQFF. CDR3 DNA sequence: TGTGCCAGTAGTATTGACCCCGGGACAGGGTCCTACAATGAGCAGTTCTTC.

The chain links TRBV15 to TRBJ1-5; 9 bases are a match to TRBD1. CDR1 is LNHNV, CDR2 YYDKDF, per germline (reference sequence). This CDR3 comprises 16 residues. V was pared by 0 bases and J by 6 bases, with 6 bases of the junction left unmatched. The CDR3 DNA follows: TGTGCCACCAGCAGAGAAGGCGGGACAGGGTCTCAGCCCCAGCATTTT. This encodes CATSREGGTGSQPQHF.

The chain joins TRBV9 to TRBJ2-7; D is perhaps TRBD1 (6 bases). The germline V and J ends were trimmed by 6 bases and 4 bases, with 23 bases remaining between them. The CDR3 length is 16 residues. Per germline, CDR1 SGDLS and CDR2 YYNGEE. DNA of the CDR3: TGTGCCAGCACTCGCTCTAGGGGGACGGAATTTTACGAGCAGTACTTC. Encoded protein: CASTRSRGTEFYEQYF.

This clone was seen a handful of times. The chain combines TRBV5-4 with TRBJ1-1, with a tentative D call TRBD1 (5 bases). Trimming shortened V by 4 bases and J by 1 base, and 11 bases separated the two germline ends. Germline V gene lookup returns CDR1 SGHNT and CDR2 YYREEE (reference sequence). This CDR3 is built from 14 residues. The DNA for the CDR3 is TGTGCCAGCAGCATGGGACTCCAGAACACTGAAGCTTTCTTT. It codes for CASSMGLQNTEAFF.

The genes are TRBV29-1 and TRBJ2-1; 9 bases are a match to TRBD1. CDR1 SQVTM and CDR2 ANQGSEA come from the germline V gene. V was clipped by 3 bases and J by 7 bases; unmatched bases: 7. CDR3 length equals 14 residues. The CDR3 sequence is CSVDRQGVGNEQFF. The CDR3 DNA reads as TGCAGCGTTGATAGACAGGGGGTTGGAAATGAGCAGTTCTTC.

The chain recombines TRBV27 with TRBJ1-1; D is unclear. The CDR3 length is 14 residues. Between the trimmed V and J ends, which lost 6 bases and 6 bases, there was a span of 17 bases. Germline values: CDR1 MNHEY, CDR2 SMNVEV (reference sequence). The CDR3 loop reads CASSHRVTGAEAFF. CDR3 bases: TGTGCCAGCAGCCACCGGGTTACCGGGGCTGAAGCTTTCTTT.

The rearrangement links TRBV6-5 to TRBJ2-1, with D maybe TRBD1 (6 bases). This CDR3 spans 15 amino acids. Looked up from germline, CDR1 is MNHEY and CDR2 is SVGAGI. Trimming pared 7 bases from V and 2 bases from J, leaving 15 bases between. CDR3 in amino acids: CASNPRGNPYNEQFF. CDR3 nucleotide sequence: TGTGCCAGCAACCCAAGGGGGAACCCCTACAATGAGCAGTTCTTC.

The rearrangement joins TRBV19 to TRBJ1-1; D may be TRBD1 (6 bases). V was shortened by 3 bases and J by 7 bases, with 12 bases between the two germline ends. CDR3 size: 13 residues. The germline CDR1 and CDR2 sequences are LNHDA and SQIVND (reference sequence). CDR3 amino acids: CASSIPGVGEAFF. The CDR3 nucleotides are TGTGCCAGTAGTATTCCAGGGGTTGGTGAAGCTTTCTTT.

This clone has a handful of counts. The CDR3 loop is CASSPRFSGGAGEQYF. CDR3 sequence (DNA): TGTGCCAGCAGCCCCCGTTTTAGCGGGGGGGCGGGCGAGCAGTACTTC. The chain links TRBV9 to TRBJ2-7, with 11 nucleotides matching TRBD2. The trim removed 4 bases at V and 6 bases at J, leaving 12 bases unmatched. Looked up from germline, CDR1 is SGDLS and CDR2 is YYNGEE. The CDR3 length is 16 residues.

The J gene is TRBJ2-5, the V gene TRBV7-8; D perhaps matches TRBD2 (5 bases). Germline lookup yields CDR1 SGHVS and CDR2 FQNEAQ. The CDR3 consists of 15 residues. Trimming shortened V by 5 bases and J by 1 base, and 14 bases separated the two germline ends. The CDR3 region is CASSGVERTQETQYF. The CDR3 DNA reads TGTGCCAGCAGCGGAGTCGAGCGGACCCAAGAGACCCAGTACTTC.

The chain joins TRBV11-2 to TRBJ1-2; unclear D gene. CDR3 size: 15 residues. Trimming removed 1 base from V and 0 bases from J, with 9 bases in between. CDR1 is SGHAT and CDR2 is FQNNGV in the germline V gene. The CDR3 nucleotides read TGTGCCAGCAGCTTAGGGTTTGGAGCTAACTATGGCTACACCTTC. Protein sequence: CASSLGFGANYGYTF. Supplemented by reference TRBV11-2 and TRBJ1-2, the full variable domain reads EAGVAQSPRYKIIEKRQSVAFWCNPISGHATLYWYQQILGQGPKLLIQFQNNGVVDDSQLPKDRFSAERLKGVDSTLKIQPAKLEDSAVYLCASSLGFGANYGYTFGSGTRLTVV.

The CDR3 bases are TGTGCCAGCAGCCAAGATTTGATTGGGACAGCCAAACCAGATACGCAGTATTTT. This gives the protein CASSQDLIGTAKPDTQYF. The genes are TRBV4-2 and TRBJ2-3; 7 bases map to TRBD1. CDR1 LGHNA and CDR2 YNFKEQ come from the germline V gene. The ends lost 0 bases at V and 4 bases at J; junction bases unmatched: 13. This CDR3 spans 18 amino acids.

The chain carries TRBV23-1 and TRBJ1-2, with unresolved D. TRBV23-1 is marked as an open reading frame, function uncertain. The length of the CDR3 is 14 residues. V was trimmed by 0 bases and J by 8 bases, leaving 13 bases between them. For the CDR3, the DNA is TGCGCCAGCAGTCAATCGTTCCCATTCGGGGGCTACACCTTC. Residues: CASSQSFPFGGYTF.

V is TRBV30 and J is TRBJ2-7; possible D gene TRBD2, 7 bases. This CDR3 region has 15 residues. Between the trimmed V and J ends, which lost 5 bases and 5 bases, there was a span of 22 bases. The germline V gene has CDR1 GTSNPN and CDR2 SVGIG (reference sequence). CDR3 sequence reads: CAWYSRGASQDEQYF. CDR3 DNA: TGTGCCTGGTACTCTCGGGGGGCGAGTCAGGACGAGCAGTACTTC.

The genes are TRBV5-4 and TRBJ2-3; 8 positions agree with TRBD2. CDR1 is SGHNT and CDR2 is YYREEE in the germline V gene (reference sequence). This CDR3 is built from 14 residues. The J segment lost 4 bases and the V segment lost 4 bases, leaving 5 bases of the junction unmatched. This CDR3 is CASSTGGAADTQYF. CDR3 DNA: TGTGCCAGCAGCACCGGGGGGGCGGCAGATACGCAGTATTTT. Drawing the rest from reference TRBV5-4 and TRBJ2-3, the complete variable domain is ETGVTQSPTHLIKTRGQQVTLRCSSQSGHNTVSWYQQALGQGPQFIFQYYREEENGRGNFPPRFSGLQFPNYSSELNVNALELDDSALYLCASSTGGAADTQYFGPGTRLTVL.

The V gene is TRBV5-1, the J gene TRBJ2-7; 12 nucleotides match TRBD1. Germline V gives CDR1 SGHRS, CDR2 YFSETQ. The V gene end was trimmed by 3 bases and the J gene end by 3 bases; junction bases not matched to a gene: 13. The CDR3 consists of 18 residues. CDR3 DNA sequence: TGCGCCAGCAGCTCCAGGAGTGGGACAGGGGGCGTTCTCTACGAGCAGTACTTC. It yields the protein CASSSRSGTGGVLYEQYF.

This chain connects TRBV5-1 to TRBJ1-1; 8 bases are a match to TRBD1. With 7 bases clipped from V and 0 bases from J, the junction kept 5 bases outside the gene matches. Germline-derived CDR1 and CDR2 are SGHRS and YFSETQ. This CDR3 spans 14 amino acids. Here the CDR3 reads CASGGDRLNTEAFF. The CDR3, as DNA: TGCGCCAGCGGGGGGGACAGGCTGAACACTGAAGCTTTCTTT.

The rearrangement joins TRBV7-3 to TRBJ2-2; the D gene is possibly TRBD2 (6 bases). Per the germline V gene, CDR1 is SGHTA and CDR2 is FQGTGA. V shed 4 bases and J shed 10 bases, with 19 bases lying between them. There are 15 residues in the CDR3. CDR3 bases: TGTGCCAGCAGCTCCACCGGGGGTGGCTGGACGGAGCTGTTTTTT. Its translation is CASSSTGGGWTELFF.

This rearrangement joins TRBV27 to TRBJ2-5, with D possibly TRBD1 on 6 matching bases. CDR1 and CDR2 (germline): MNHEY, SMNVEV (reference sequence). V was cut by 5 bases and J by 1 base, with 20 bases left in between. CDR3 length: 17 amino acids. For the CDR3, the DNA is TGTGCCAGCAGTCCTCCGGTTCCGAGGGGGATCCAAGAGACCCAGTACTTC. Encoded protein: CASSPPVPRGIQETQYF.

This clone was picked up a small number of times. The V call is TRBV6-5, the J call TRBJ1-1, with 7 bases aligning to TRBD1. Germline V gene sequence: CDR1 MNHEY, CDR2 SVGAGI. Trimming at V came to 7 bases and at J to 7 bases, leaving 9 bases not matched to a gene. The CDR3 sequence is 13 residues long. CDR3 loop: CASKQQGRNEAFF. In DNA form, the CDR3 reads TGTGCCAGCAAACAACAGGGGCGAAATGAAGCTTTCTTT.

V and J are TRBV5-1 and TRBJ1-2; D ambiguous. V was pared by 5 bases and J by 6 bases, with 8 bases between. CDR1 SGHRS and CDR2 YFSETQ come from the germline V gene. The length of the CDR3 is 11 residues. The CDR3 DNA sequence: TGCGCCAGCAGGCGGGATCATGGCTACACCTTC. This translates into CASRRDHGYTF.

The J gene is TRBJ2-6, the V gene TRBV7-2; D is perhaps TRBD2 (7 bases). The germline CDR1 and CDR2 sequences are SGHTA and FQGNSA. Trimming shortened V by 3 bases and J by 4 bases, and 10 bases separated the two germline ends. The CDR3 has 15 amino acids. The CDR3 loop is CASSFRGAGANVLTF. As DNA, the CDR3 is TGTGCCAGCAGCTTTCGGGGGGCCGGGGCCAACGTCCTGACTTTC.